These 4 T cell receptor beta chains originate from one sample sequenced in a study of cytomegalovirus exposure and HLA in healthy donors. The PCR had 60 Vbeta and 13 Jbeta primers. The assay was immunoSEQ multiplex PCR, and TCRdb's table has in-frame clones only and misses some. This sample carries approximately 150,000 clones, roughly 72% of them seen once, and the ten largest clones take around 1%. Source material: PBMCs. The source of these receptors is a woman in her forties in good health and CMV-seronegative.

This chain connects TRBV6-1 to TRBJ2-3; 7 bases line up with TRBD2. CDR3 length: 18 amino acids. Trimming removed 4 bases from V and 2 bases from J; junction bases left unmatched: 15. Germline CDR1 is MNHNS and CDR2 is SASEGT. The CDR3 bases are TGTGCCAGCAGTGGGGGGACGGGAGGCAGTAGCTACACAGATACGCAGTATTTT. This translates into CASSGGTGGSSYTDTQYF.

This clone was counted only a few times. V is TRBV7-9 and J is TRBJ1-3; D remains unclear. Trimming took 5 bases from V and 1 from J, leaving 12 bases between them. The CDR3 has 15 amino acids. CDR1 and CDR2 (germline): SEHNR, FQNEAQ (reference sequence). CDR3: CASSPREESGNTIYF. Here the CDR3 DNA reads TGTGCCAGCAGCCCCCGGGAGGAATCTGGAAACACCATATATTTT.

The chain is built from TRBV7-8 and TRBJ2-3; 11 nucleotides agree with TRBD2. V lost 0 bases to trimming and J lost 1 base; unmatched junction nucleotides: 3. The germline V gene has CDR1 SGHVS and CDR2 FQNEAQ. This CDR3 region has 17 residues. DNA for the CDR3: TGTGCCAGCAGCTTAGCGGGGACTAGCGGACGCACAGATACGCAGTATTTT. Protein: CASSLAGTSGRTDTQYF. Full variable domain (rest looked up from reference TRBV7-8 and TRBJ2-3): GAGVSQSPRYKVAKRGQDVALRCDPISGHVSLFWYQQALGQGPEFLTYFQNEAQLDKSGLPSDRFFAERPEGSVSTLKIQRTQQEDSAVYLCASSLAGTSGRTDTQYFGPGTRLTVL.

This sequence joins TRBV28 and TRBJ2-6; TRBD1 aligns across 7 bases. This CDR3 is 18 amino acids long. Per germline, CDR1 MDHEN and CDR2 SYDVKM. V lost 6 bases and J lost 0; bases outside the gene matches: 11. In DNA, the CDR3 is TGTGCCAGCAGCTTCATGCAGGGGGTCAACTCTGGGGCCAACGTCCTGACTTTC. Translating it yields CASSFMQGVNSGANVLTF.